This T cell receptor (beta chain) stems from a study of spatial heterogeneity in lung cancer. The study, taken as a whole, reports: Coverage estimated for tumor T cells reached approximately 7% for alpha chains and about 13% for beta chains. Ubiquitous nonsynonymous mutations were tracked by counts of ubiquitous expanded TCRs, and regional ones by counts of regional expanded TCRs. It was found that expanded intratumoral alpha and beta TCR counts tracked tumor mutation counts.

Only a few counts were recorded for this clonotype. The antigen remains undetermined. The CDR3 loop spans 15 amino acids. The V end lost 0 bases, the J end lost 1 base, and 7 bases lay between the germline ends. The germline V gene encodes CDR1 LNHNV and CDR2 YYDKDF (reference sequence). The time point was: sample taken at primary tumor resection. Tumor, nontumor lung or frozen PBMC supplied whole RNA, sequenced without sorting. TCR cDNA molecules were tagged individually, and each one carried a unique molecular identifier. MiXCR, applied by TCRdb to the 5' RACE reads, yields one record per CDR3 protein. The top ten hold approximately 7.5% of the sample, which has 20,000 to 30,000 distinct CDR3 sequences, 8.8% seen once.

The chain employs TRBV15 and TRBJ2-1; D remains unclear. This clonotype was obtained from a male donor with early-stage non-small cell lung cancer. The sequenced sample was lung tumor tissue, obtained at surgery. CDR3 bases: TGTGCCACCAGCAGAGATTCGGGTTCCTACAATGAGCAGTTCTTC. It encodes CATSRDSGSYNEQFF.